This is a list of T cell receptor beta chains from one sample in a study of T cell repertoires in cytomegalovirus infection. These receptors' antigens are unknown. From the reads, TCRdb called clonotypes with MiXCR, one entry per CDR3 protein. The data show about 400,000 distinct CDR3 sequences, about 32% seen once. The starting material was cultured PBMCs, obtained from culture after CMV antigen stimulation. The receptors were sampled from a human donor in good health (CMV status not recorded). Some clones in this sample may be carry-over from other donors' samples. Each CDR3 is given with its conserved first and last residue. A D gene is named only where the DNA matches it firmly. Only some rows state a clone size, as once, few, many or a class for expanded clones.

d_call j_call v_call clone_size cdr3_nt cdr3_aa
- TRBJ2-5 TRBV7-2 many TGTGCCAGCAGCTTAGGTGACCCCGGACTAAAAGAGACCCAGTACTTC CASSLGDPGLKETQYF
- TRBJ1-2 TRBV5-4 few TGTGCCAGCAGCTTGCCGGGAACCCATGGCTACACCTTC CASSLPGTHGYTF
- TRBJ2-1 TRBV9 - TGTGCCAGCAGCGTAGGTATTAGCGGTAATGAGCAGTTCTTC CASSVGISGNEQFF
TRBD2 TRBJ2-7 TRBV6-1 - TGTGCCAGCAGTGAACGGGGTAGCGGGAGTGACGAGCAGTACTTC CASSERGSGSDEQYF
TRBD1 TRBJ1-4 TRBV6-1 few TGTGCCAGCAGTCTACAATCAGGGGGTAATGAAAAACTGTTTTTT CASSLQSGGNEKLFF
- TRBJ1-2 TRBV19 once TGTGCCAGTAGTATTGACAGCGGCTACACCTTC CASSIDSGYTF
TRBD2 TRBJ2-5 TRBV7-2 many TGTGCCAGCAGCTTAATGGGGGGAGGGATAGAGACCCAGTACTTC CASSLMGGGIETQYF
- TRBJ2-7 TRBV7-2 - TGTGCCAGCAGCCCAGTAGGGCTAACGTACAAGCAGTACTTC CASSPVGLTYKQYF
- TRBJ2-1 TRBV20-1 few TGCAGTGCTCCCGGGCAAGGCGAGCAGTTCTTC CSAPGQGEQFF
- TRBJ2-1 TRBV7-2 many TGTGCCAGCAGCCAAGTATCCAATGAGCAGTTCTTC CASSQVSNEQFF
TRBD1 TRBJ1-6 TRBV5-6 few TGTGCCAGCAAGGACAGGGGGCACGGTACTTCACCCCTCCACTTT CASKDRGHGTSPLHF
TRBD1 TRBJ1-2 TRBV12-3/TRBV12-4 many TGTGCCAGCAGTTTGACAGGGGGCCAAAATGGCTACACCTTC CASSLTGGQNGYTF
TRBD1 TRBJ2-5 TRBV7-2 - TGTGCCAGCAGCCCTACAGGGGGCCGCGAGACCCAGTACTTC CASSPTGGRETQYF
- TRBJ2-3 TRBV7-4 - TGTGCCAGCAGCTTGCTGACCACTTGGGGCACAGATACGCAGTATTTT CASSLLTTWGTDTQYF
TRBD1 TRBJ2-7 TRBV7-2 few TGTGCCAGCAGCTTAGAGGACAGGGAGACCTACGAGCAGTACTTC CASSLEDRETYEQYF
TRBD1 TRBJ2-1 TRBV5-1 once TGCGCCAGCAGTTTAAGCCGGGACAGGGTCGATAATGAGCAGTTCTTC CASSLSRDRVDNEQFF
TRBD2 TRBJ2-1 TRBV5-5 - TGTGCCAGCAGCGATCGACTAGCGGGGCACAATGAGCAGTTCTTC CASSDRLAGHNEQFF
- TRBJ1-1 TRBV7-9 few TGTGCCAGCAGCCCTGGACCGGGAATGAACACTGAAGCTTTCTTT CASSPGPGMNTEAFF
- TRBJ2-1 TRBV12-3/TRBV12-4 few TGTGCCAGCACGAGACTCGATGAGCAGTTCTTC CASTRLDEQFF
- TRBJ2-4 TRBV28 - TGTGCCAGCAATGACGGGGGACGGTCCAAAAACATTCAGTACTTC CASNDGGRSKNIQYF
- TRBJ1-5 TRBV12-3/TRBV12-4 - TGTGCCAGCAGTGCAGGGGAACCCAATCAGCCCCAGCATTTT CASSAGEPNQPQHF
- TRBJ1-5 TRBV7-2 - TGTGCCAGCAGCTTAGCGGGGTTTCGCCAGCCCCAGCATTTT CASSLAGFRQPQHF
- TRBJ2-3 TRBV6-2/TRBV6-3 - TGTGCCAGCCAATCTAGGTCTCCAGATACGCAGTATTTT CASQSRSPDTQYF
- TRBJ2-3 TRBV7-6 many TGTGCCAGCAGCTTAGGCGTTAACGTAGCAGATACGCAGTATTTT CASSLGVNVADTQYF
- TRBJ2-7 TRBV4-1 - TGCGCCAGCAGCCAAGAAACCAGACCCTACGAGCAGTACTTC CASSQETRPYEQYF
TRBD2 TRBJ2-2 TRBV28 few TGTGCCAGCAGTTTTACTAGCGGGATTGGGGAGCTGTTTTTT CASSFTSGIGELFF
- TRBJ2-7 TRBV7-9 - TGTGCCAGCAGCCCTCTCCCATCCGGTGGGAACGAGCAGTACTTC CASSPLPSGGNEQYF
- TRBJ2-7 TRBV5-6 - TGTGCCAGCAGCCTTAGACTACTTGGTCGCGAGCAGTACTTC CASSLRLLGREQYF
- TRBJ2-1 TRBV7-3 many TGTGCCAGCAGCCCTAATTTAGTGGCCCAATCTGAGCAGTTCTTC CASSPNLVAQSEQFF
TRBD1 TRBJ2-5 TRBV12-3/TRBV12-4 - TGTGCCAGCAGTTTAAGGGGACAGGGTTATGAGACCCAGTACTTC CASSLRGQGYETQYF
TRBD1 TRBJ1-2 TRBV4-1 few TGCGCCAGCAGCCATCCGGACAGGGACTATGGCTACACCTTC CASSHPDRDYGYTF
- TRBJ2-1 TRBV7-2 many TGTGCCAGCAGCTTAGGGAAGGAATACAATGAGCAGTTCTTC CASSLGKEYNEQFF
- TRBJ2-7 TRBV12-3/TRBV12-4 many TGTGCCAGCAGTTTAGTGTCCGCCGAGCAGTACTTC CASSLVSAEQYF
- TRBJ1-1 TRBV18 - TGTGCCAGCTCACCTCCTACATTGAACACTGAAGCTTTCTTT CASSPPTLNTEAFF
- TRBJ2-5 TRBV15 - TGTGCCACCAGCGGATCCGGGGCCCGCGAGACCCAGTACTTC CATSGSGARETQYF
- TRBJ1-5 TRBV28 - TGTGCCACCTGGGCAGGGCGAAGCAATCAGCCCCAGCATTTT CATWAGRSNQPQHF
- TRBJ1-6 TRBV7-2 few TGTGCCAGCAGCTTAGTTGAGGGAAGAAATTCACCCCTCCACTTT CASSLVEGRNSPLHF
- TRBJ1-2 TRBV19 few TGTGCCAGTAGTTTAATCTTGGGTTCCCCTCATGGCTACACCTTC CASSLILGSPHGYTF
- TRBJ1-6 TRBV4-1 - TGCGCCAGCAGCCAAGAGCCCTTTAATTCACCCCTCCACTTT CASSQEPFNSPLHF
- TRBJ2-1 TRBV6-2/TRBV6-3 - TGTGCCAGCAGTTACGGTAGTCAGGGCACCTACAATGAGCAGTTCTTC CASSYGSQGTYNEQFF
TRBD2 TRBJ2-3 TRBV28 few TGTGCCAGCAGTCCGACTAGCGGGAGAGTAGATACGCAGTATTTT CASSPTSGRVDTQYF
- TRBJ1-1 TRBV10-1 few TGCGCCAGCAGTGTGGGGCAGTTGAACACTGAAGCTTTCTTT CASSVGQLNTEAFF
TRBD2 TRBJ2-5 TRBV28 few TGTGCCAGCATGGTTAGCGGGATATCGGAGACCCAGTACTTC CASMVSGISETQYF
- TRBJ1-6 TRBV7-6 few TGTGCCAGCAGCATAAGGGCGGCTACTAATTCACCCCTCCACTTT CASSIRAATNSPLHF
- TRBJ2-1 TRBV15 few TGTGCCACCAGCAGAGATCTGTTAGCGGACAATGAGCAGTTCTTC CATSRDLLADNEQFF
TRBD2 TRBJ2-4 TRBV4-1 once TGCGCCAGCAGCCAAGGCGGGACTAGCGGGATAGTAGCCAAAAACATTCAGTACTTC CASSQGGTSGIVAKNIQYF